This T cell receptor (beta chain) was profiled in a study of human T cells and chemical hapten exposure. This clonotype was picked up a small number of times. Separate cDNA molecules received unique molecular identifiers, which the library attached to them. TCRdb recomputed calls from the RACE reads with MiXCR, one row per CDR3 protein. Of about 62,000 distinct CDR3 sequences listed, roughly 6.7% are singletons. The sample's time point: pre-sensitization, week 0. The treatment denotes: therapeutic diphenylcyclopropenone sensitization with weekly scalp DPC. Venepuncture was done earlier than the placement of each patch test. Germline CDR1 reads SGHRS; CDR2 reads YFSETQ. With V trimmed by 7 bases and J by 5 bases, 10 bases remained unmatched. The CDR3 is 16 residues long.

The sample was whole blood, taken in connection with sensitization to the hapten diphenylcyclopropenone (DPC). The chain has TRBV5-1 and TRBJ2-2; 11 bases match TRBD2. The sequence derives from a woman in her 30s with alopecia areata. Some clones in this sample may be carry-over from other donors' samples. The CDR3 DNA is TGCGCCAGCCAGACTAGCGGGGCCCCACGTACCGGGGAGCTGTTTTTT. Residues: CASQTSGAPRTGELFF.